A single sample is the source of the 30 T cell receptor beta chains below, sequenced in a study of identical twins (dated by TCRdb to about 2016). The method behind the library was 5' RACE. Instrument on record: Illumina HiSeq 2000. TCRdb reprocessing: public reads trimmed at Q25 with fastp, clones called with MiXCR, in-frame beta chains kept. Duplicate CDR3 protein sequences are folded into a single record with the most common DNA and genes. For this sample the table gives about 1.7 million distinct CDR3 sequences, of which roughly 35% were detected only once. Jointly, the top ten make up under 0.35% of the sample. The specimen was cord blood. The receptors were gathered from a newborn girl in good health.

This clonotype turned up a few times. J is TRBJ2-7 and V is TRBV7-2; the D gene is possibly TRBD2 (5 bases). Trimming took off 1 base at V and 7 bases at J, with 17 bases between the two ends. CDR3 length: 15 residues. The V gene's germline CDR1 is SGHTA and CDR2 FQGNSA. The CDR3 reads CASSLVAGTYNEQYF. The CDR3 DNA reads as TGTGCCAGCAGCTTAGTGGCGGGCACATACAATGAGCAGTACTTC.

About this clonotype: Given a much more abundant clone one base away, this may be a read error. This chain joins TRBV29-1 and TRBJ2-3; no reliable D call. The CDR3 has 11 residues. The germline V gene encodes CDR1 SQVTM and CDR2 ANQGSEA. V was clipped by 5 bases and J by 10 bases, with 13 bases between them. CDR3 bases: TGCAGCGTTAAGCTCTATGATGCGCAGTATTTT. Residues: CSVKLYDAQYF.

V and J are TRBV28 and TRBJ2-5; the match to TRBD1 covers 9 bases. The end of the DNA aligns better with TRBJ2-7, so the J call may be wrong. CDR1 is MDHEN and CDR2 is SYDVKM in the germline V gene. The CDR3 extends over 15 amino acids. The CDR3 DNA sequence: TGTGCCAGCAGTCCCGGGGACAGGGAAAACAACGAGCAGTACTTC. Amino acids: CASSPGDRENNEQYF.

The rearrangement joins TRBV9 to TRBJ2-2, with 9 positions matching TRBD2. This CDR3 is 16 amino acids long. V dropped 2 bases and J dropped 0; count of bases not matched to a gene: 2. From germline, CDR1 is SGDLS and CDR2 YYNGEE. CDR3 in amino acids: CASSVLAGANTGELFF. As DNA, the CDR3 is TGTGCCAGCAGCGTCTTAGCGGGAGCGAACACCGGGGAGCTGTTTTTT.

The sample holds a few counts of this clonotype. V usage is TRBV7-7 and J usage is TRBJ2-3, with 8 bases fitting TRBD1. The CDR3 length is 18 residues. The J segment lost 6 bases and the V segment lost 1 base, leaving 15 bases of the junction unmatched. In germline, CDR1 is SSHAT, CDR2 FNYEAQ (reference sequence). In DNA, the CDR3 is TGTGCCAGCAGCTTAGAATTGATCCATCGGGACAGGTCGGATACGCAGTATTTT. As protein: CASSLELIHRDRSDTQYF.

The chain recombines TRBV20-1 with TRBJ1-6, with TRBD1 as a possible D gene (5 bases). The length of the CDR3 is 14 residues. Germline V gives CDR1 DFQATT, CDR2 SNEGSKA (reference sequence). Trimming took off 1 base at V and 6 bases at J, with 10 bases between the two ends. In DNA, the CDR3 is TGCAGTGCTAGAGGGGGACGGCTTAATTCACCCCTCCACTTT. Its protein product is CSARGGRLNSPLHF.

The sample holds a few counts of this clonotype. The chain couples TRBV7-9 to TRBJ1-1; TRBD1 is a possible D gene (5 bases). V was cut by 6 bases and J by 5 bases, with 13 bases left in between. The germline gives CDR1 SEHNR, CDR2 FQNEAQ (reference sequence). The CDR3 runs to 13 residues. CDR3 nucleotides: TGTGCCAGCAGGGGGGGGGTCGAGACTGAAGCTTTCTTT. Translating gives CASRGGVETEAFF.

The CDR3: CASSRQGSEQFF. The CDR3 DNA reads TGTGCCAGCAGTCGACAGGGAAGTGAGCAGTTCTTC. The chain combines TRBV12-3 or TRBV12-4 with TRBJ2-1, with 7 bases matching TRBD1. J was trimmed by 9 bases and V by 5 bases; bases with no gene match: 4. This CDR3 is built from 12 residues.

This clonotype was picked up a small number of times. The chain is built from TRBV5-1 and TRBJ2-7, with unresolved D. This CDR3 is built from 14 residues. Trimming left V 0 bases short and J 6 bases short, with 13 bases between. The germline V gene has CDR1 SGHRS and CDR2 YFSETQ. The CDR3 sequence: CASSLVGPRREQYF. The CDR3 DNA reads TGCGCCAGCAGCTTGGTAGGCCCTCGGCGCGAGCAGTACTTC.

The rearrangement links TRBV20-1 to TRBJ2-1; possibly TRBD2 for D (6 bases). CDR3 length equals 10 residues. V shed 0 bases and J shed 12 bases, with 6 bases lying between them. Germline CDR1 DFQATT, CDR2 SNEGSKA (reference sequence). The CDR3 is CSARELAQFF. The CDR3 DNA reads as TGCAGTGCTAGAGAACTAGCGCAGTTCTTC.

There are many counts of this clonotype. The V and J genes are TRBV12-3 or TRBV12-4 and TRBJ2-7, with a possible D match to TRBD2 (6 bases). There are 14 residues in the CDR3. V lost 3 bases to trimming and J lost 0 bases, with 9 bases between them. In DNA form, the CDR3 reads TGTGCCAGCAGTTTTAGGAGGGGCTCCTACGAGCAGTACTTC. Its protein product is CASSFRRGSYEQYF.

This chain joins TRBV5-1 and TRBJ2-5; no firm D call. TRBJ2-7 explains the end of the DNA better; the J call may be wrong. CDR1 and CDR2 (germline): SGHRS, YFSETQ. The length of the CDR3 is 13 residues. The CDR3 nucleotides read TGCGCCAGCAGCTTGGAATACGGCTACGAGCAGTACTTC. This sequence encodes CASSLEYGYEQYF.

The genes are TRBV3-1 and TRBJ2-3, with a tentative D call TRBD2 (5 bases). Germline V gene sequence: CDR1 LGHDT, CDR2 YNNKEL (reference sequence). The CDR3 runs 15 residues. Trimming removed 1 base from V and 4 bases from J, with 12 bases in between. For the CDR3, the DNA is TGTGCCAGCAGCCAAGGTGCGGGTCGGGCAGATACGCAGTATTTT. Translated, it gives CASSQGAGRADTQYF.

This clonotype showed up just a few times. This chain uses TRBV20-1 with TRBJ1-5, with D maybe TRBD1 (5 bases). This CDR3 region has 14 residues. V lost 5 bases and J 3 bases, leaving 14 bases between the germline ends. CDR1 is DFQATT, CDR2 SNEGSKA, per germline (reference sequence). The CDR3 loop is CSAQEGFFNQPQHF. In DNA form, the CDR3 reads TGCAGTGCTCAAGAGGGGTTTTTCAATCAGCCCCAGCATTTT.

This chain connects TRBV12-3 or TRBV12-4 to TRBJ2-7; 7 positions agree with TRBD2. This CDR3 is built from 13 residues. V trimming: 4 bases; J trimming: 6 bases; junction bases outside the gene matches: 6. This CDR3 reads CASSYTSVGEQYF. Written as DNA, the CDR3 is TGTGCCAGCAGTTACACTAGCGTGGGCGAGCAGTACTTC.

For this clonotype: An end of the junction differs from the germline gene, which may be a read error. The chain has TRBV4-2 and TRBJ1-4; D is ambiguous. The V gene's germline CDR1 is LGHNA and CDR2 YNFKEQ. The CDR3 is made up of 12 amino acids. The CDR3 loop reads CVSSQEGEKLFF. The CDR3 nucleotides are TGTGTCAGCAGCCAAGAAGGTGAAAAACTGTTTTTT.

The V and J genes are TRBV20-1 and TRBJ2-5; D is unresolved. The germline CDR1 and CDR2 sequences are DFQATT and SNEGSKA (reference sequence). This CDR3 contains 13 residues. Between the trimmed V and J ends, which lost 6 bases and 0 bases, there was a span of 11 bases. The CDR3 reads CSARLGYQETQYF. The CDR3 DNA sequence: TGCAGTGCACGGCTAGGGTACCAAGAGACCCAGTACTTC.

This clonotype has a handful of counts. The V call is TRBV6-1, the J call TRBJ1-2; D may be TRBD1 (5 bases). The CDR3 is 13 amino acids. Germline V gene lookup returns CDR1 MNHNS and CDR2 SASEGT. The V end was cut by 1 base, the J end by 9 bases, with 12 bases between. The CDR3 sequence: CASSEVGPGRYTF. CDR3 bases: TGTGCCAGCAGTGAAGTAGGACCGGGGCGCTACACCTTC.

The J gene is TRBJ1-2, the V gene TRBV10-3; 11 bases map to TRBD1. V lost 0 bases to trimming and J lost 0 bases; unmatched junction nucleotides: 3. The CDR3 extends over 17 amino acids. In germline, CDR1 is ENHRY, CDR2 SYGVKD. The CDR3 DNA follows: TGTGCCATCAGTGAGTCGAAGGGACAGGGGGCTAACTATGGCTACACCTTC. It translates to CAISESKGQGANYGYTF.

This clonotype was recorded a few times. CDR3 amino acids: CAIRGQGSNQPQHF. The CDR3 DNA follows: TGTGCCATCAGGGGGCAGGGGAGCAATCAGCCCCAGCATTTT. J is TRBJ1-5 and V is TRBV10-3, with D perhaps TRBD1 (6 bases). V was shortened by 6 bases and J by 1 base, with 10 bases between the two germline ends. The germline V gene has CDR1 ENHRY and CDR2 SYGVKD. The CDR3 contains 14 residues.

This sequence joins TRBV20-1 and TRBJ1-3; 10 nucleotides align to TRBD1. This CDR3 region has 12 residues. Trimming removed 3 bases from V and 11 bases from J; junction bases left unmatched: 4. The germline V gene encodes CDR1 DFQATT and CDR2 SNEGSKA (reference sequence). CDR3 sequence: CSASAGQGAIYF. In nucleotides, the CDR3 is TGCAGTGCTAGTGCCGGACAGGGGGCCATATATTTT.

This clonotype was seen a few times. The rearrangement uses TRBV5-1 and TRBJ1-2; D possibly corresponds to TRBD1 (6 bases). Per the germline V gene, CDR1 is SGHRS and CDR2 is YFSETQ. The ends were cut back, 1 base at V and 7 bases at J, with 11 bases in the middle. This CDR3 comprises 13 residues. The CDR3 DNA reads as TGCGCCAGCAGCTTGAACAGGGTGGGTGGCTACACCTTC. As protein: CASSLNRVGGYTF.

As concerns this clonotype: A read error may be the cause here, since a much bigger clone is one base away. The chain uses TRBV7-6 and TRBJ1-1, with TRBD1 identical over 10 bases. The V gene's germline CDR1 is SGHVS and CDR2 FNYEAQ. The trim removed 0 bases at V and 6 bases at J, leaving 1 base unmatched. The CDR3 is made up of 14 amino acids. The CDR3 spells CASSLATGGSEAFF. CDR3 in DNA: TGTGCCAGCAGCTTAGCGACAGGGGGCTCTGAAGCTTTCTTT.

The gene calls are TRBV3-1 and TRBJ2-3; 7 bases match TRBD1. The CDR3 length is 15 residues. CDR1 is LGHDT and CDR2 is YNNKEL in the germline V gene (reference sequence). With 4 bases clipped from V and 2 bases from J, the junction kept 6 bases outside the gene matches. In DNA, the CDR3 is TGTGCCAGCAGCCGACAGGGCACCTACACAGATACGCAGTATTTT. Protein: CASSRQGTYTDTQYF.

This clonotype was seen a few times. The CDR3 spells CASSTRTDYNEQFF. The DNA of the CDR3 is TGTGCCAGCAGCACAAGGACGGATTACAATGAGCAGTTCTTC. This sequence joins TRBV11-2 and TRBJ2-1; D uncertain. V lost 5 bases and J 4 bases, leaving 12 bases between the germline ends. CDR3 length: 14 residues. Germline V gene sequence: CDR1 SGHAT, CDR2 FQNNGV.

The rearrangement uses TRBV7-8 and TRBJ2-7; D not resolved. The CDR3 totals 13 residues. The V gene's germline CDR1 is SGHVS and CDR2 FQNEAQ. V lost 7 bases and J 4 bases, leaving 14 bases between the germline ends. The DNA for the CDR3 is TGTGCCAGCAACCTACGTTTTGGTTACGAGCAGTACTTC. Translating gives CASNLRFGYEQYF.

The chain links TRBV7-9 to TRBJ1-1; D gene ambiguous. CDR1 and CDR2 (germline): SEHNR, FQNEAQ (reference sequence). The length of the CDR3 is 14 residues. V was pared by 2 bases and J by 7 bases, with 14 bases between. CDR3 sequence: CASSLTAERFEAFF. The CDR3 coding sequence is TGTGCCAGCAGCTTAACGGCAGAGCGCTTTGAAGCTTTCTTT. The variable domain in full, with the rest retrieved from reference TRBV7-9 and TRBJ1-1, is DTGVSQNPRHKITKRGQNVTFRCDPISEHNRLYWYRQTLGQGPEFLTYFQNEAQLEKSRLLSDRFSAERPKGSFSTLEIQRTEQGDSAMYLCASSLTAERFEAFFGQGTRLTVV.

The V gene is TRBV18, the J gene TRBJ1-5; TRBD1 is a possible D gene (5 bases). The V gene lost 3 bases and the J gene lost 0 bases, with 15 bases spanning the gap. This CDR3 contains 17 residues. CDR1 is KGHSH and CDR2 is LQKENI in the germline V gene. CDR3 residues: CASSPARETISNQPQHF. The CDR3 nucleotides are TGTGCCAGCTCACCGGCCAGGGAAACCATTAGCAATCAGCCCCAGCATTTT.

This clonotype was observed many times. The CDR3 sequence: CASSLGTGGEQYF. CDR3 DNA sequence: TGTGCCAGCAGTTTAGGGACAGGGGGCGAGCAGTACTTC. This chain uses TRBV28 with TRBJ2-7; TRBD1 matches 11 bases. V shed 2 bases, J shed 6 bases, and the junction held 0 bases outside the gene matches. The CDR3 sequence is 13 residues long. CDR1 and CDR2 from the germline V gene are MDHEN and SYDVKM.

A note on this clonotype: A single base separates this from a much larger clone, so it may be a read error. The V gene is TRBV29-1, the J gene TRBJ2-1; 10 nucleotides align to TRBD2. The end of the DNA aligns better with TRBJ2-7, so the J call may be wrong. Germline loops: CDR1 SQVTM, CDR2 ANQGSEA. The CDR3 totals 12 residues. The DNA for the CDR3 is TGCAGCACTAGCGGGAACTACAATGAGCAGTACTTC. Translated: CSTSGNYNEQYF.